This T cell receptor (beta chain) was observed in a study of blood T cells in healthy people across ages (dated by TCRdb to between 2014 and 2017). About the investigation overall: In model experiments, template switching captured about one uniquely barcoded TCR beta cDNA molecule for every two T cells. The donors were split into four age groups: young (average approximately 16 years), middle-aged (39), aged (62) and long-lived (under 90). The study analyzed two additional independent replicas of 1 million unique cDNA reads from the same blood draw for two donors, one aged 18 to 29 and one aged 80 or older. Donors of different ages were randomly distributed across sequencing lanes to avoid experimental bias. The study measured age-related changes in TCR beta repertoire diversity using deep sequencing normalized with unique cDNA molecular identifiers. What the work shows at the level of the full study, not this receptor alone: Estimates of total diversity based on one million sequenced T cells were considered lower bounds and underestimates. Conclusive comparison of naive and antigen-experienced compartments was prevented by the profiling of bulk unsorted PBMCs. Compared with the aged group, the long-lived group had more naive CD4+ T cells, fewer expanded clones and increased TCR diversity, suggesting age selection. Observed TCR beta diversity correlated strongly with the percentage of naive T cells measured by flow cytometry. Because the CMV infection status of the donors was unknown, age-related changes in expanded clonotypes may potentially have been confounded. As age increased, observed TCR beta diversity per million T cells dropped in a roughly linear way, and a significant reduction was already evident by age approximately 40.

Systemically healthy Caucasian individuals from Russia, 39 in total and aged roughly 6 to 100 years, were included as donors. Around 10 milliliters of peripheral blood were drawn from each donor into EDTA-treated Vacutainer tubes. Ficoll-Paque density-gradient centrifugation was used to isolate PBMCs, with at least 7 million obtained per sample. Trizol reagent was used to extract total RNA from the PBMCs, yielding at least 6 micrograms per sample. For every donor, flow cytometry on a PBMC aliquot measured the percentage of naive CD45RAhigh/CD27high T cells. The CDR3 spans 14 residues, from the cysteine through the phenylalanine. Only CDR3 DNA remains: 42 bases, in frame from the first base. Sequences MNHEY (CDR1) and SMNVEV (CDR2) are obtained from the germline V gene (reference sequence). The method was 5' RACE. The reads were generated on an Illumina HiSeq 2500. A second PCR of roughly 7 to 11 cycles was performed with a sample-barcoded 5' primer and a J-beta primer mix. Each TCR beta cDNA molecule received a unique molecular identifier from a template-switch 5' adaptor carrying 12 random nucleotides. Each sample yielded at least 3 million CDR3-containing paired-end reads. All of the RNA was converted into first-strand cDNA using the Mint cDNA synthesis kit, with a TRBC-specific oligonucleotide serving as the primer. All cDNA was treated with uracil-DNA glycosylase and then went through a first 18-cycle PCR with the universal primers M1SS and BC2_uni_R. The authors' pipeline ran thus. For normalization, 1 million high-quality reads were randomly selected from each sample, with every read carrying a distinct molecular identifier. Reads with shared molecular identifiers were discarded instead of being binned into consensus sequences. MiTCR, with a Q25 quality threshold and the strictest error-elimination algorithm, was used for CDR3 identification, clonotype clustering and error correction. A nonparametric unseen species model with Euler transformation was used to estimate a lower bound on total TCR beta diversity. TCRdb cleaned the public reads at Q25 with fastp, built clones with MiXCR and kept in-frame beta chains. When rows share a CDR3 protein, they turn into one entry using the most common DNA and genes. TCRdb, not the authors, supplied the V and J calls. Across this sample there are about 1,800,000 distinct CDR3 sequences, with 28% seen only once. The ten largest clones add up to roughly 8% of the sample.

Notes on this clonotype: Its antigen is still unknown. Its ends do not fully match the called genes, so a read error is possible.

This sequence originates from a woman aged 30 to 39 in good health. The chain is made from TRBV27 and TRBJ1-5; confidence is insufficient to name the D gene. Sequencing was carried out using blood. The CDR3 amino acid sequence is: CVSSLGMGNQPQHF. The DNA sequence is TGTGTCAGCAGTTTGGGGATGGGCAATCAGCCCCAGCATTTT.